The sequence of this TCR beta chain was determined in a study of cytomegalovirus exposure and HLA in healthy donors. Study-level points and caveats: The study labeled 150 to 200 TCR beta chains cytomegalovirus-associated. Three CMV-associated chains proved CMV antigen-specific in vitro. Rarity characterized most TCR sequences, yet some public TCRs appeared in many donors.

Per the germline V gene, CDR1 is MNHNY and CDR2 is SVGAGI (reference sequence). The V end lost 5 bases, the J end lost 8 bases, and 9 bases lay between the germline ends. This CDR3 spans 12 amino acids. Clones were sequenced by immunoSEQ multiplex PCR, and TCRdb holds only the in-frame ones, with some missing. The sample has roughly 100,000 clones; 85% to 90% are singletons. About this clone itself: The antigen is unknown.

From the approximately 120-subject validation cohort, which was separate from the roughly 620-subject first cohort, the donors were drawn. V and J are TRBV6-6 and TRBJ2-2; tentatively, D is TRBD2 (5 bases). Input material: PBMCs. The sequence came from a woman between 18 and 29 years old in good health and CMV-seropositive. CDR3 region: CASSRDRGELFF. DNA of the CDR3: TGTGCCAGCAGTCGGGATAGGGGGGAGCTGTTTTTT.